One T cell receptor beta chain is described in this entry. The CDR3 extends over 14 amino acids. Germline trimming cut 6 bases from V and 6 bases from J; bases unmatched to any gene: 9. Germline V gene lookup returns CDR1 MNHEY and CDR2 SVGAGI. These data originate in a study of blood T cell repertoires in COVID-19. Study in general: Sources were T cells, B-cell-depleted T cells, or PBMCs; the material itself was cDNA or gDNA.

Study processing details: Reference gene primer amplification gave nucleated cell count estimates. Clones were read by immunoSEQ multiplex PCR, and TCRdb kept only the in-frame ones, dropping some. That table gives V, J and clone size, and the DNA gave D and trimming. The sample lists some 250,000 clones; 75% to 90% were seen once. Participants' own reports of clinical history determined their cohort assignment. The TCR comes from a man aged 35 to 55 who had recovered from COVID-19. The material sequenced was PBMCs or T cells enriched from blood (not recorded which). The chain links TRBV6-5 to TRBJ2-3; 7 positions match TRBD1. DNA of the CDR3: TGTGCCAGCAGGACAGGGTCTTTCTGGGATACGCAGTATTTT. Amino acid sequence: CASRTGSFWDTQYF.